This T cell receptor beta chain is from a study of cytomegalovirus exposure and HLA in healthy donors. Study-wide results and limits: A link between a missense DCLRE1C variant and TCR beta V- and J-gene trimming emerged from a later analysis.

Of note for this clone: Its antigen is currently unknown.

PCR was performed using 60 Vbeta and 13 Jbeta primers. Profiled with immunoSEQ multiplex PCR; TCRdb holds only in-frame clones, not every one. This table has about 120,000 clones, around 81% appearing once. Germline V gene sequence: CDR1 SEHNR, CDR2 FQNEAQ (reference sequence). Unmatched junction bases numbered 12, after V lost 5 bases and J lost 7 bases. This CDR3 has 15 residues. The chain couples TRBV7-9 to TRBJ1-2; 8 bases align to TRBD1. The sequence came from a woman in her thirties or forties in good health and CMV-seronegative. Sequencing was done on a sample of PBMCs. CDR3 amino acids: CASSIGVGQGGGYTF. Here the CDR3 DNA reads TGTGCCAGCAGCATCGGGGTAGGACAGGGCGGTGGCTACACCTTC.